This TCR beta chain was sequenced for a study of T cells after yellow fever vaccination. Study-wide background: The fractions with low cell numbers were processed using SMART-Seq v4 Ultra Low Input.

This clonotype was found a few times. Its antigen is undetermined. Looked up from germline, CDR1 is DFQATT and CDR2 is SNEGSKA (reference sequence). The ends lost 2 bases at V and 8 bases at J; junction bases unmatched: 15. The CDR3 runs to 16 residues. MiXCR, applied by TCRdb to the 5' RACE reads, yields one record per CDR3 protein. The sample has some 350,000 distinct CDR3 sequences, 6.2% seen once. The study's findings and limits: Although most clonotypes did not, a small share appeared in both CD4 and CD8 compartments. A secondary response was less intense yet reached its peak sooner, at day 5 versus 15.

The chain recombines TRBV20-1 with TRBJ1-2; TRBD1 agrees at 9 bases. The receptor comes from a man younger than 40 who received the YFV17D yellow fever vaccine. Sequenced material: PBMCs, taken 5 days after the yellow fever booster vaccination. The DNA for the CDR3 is TGCAGTGCTAGACTAAATCCGGGACAGGGCCCAGGCGGCTACACCTTC. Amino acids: CSARLNPGQGPGGYTF.